Following are 5 T cell receptor beta chains from one sample sequenced in a study of T cell responses to AZD1222 COVID-19 vaccine. Sequencing used immunoSEQ multiplex PCR; TCRdb keeps in-frame clones, though not all of them. Among 110,000 to 150,000 clones listed, about 93% were seen once. Specimen: peripheral blood, collected on day 0 of AZD1222 vaccination. Receptors originate from an adult in good health.

V gene TRBV7-2 combines with J gene TRBJ2-1; TRBD1 is a possible D gene (6 bases). Germline CDR1 SGHTA, CDR2 FQGNSA. This CDR3 has 15 amino acids. V lost 4 bases and J lost 4, with 14 bases in between. CDR3 in DNA: TGTGCCAGCAGCTGGACAGCCGCCCCATACAATGAGCAGTTCTTC. This gives the protein CASSWTAAPYNEQFF.

The chain combines TRBV30 with TRBJ2-1; TRBD2 aligns across 7 bases. The CDR3 runs to 14 residues. The V gene's germline CDR1 is GTSNPN and CDR2 SVGIG (reference sequence). The J segment lost 9 bases and the V segment lost 0 bases, leaving 8 bases of the junction unmatched. CDR3 DNA sequence: TGTGCCTGGAGTGTAGGTAGCGGGTTGTTTGAGCAGTTCTTC. Its protein is CAWSVGSGLFEQFF.

The chain has TRBV6-1 and TRBJ1-6; no clear D. Germline lookup yields CDR1 MNHNS and CDR2 SASEGT. Deletions cut 2 bases from V and 5 bases from J, with 4 bases between. The CDR3 contains 13 residues. DNA for the CDR3: TGTGCCAGCAGTGAATCCAATAATTCACCCCTCCACTTT. Protein sequence: CASSESNNSPLHF.

The table lists this clone with a few counts. The chain couples TRBV6-5 to TRBJ1-5, with D unresolved. The germline V gene encodes CDR1 MNHEY and CDR2 SVGAGI. The CDR3 length is 13 residues. V shed 6 bases and J shed 2 bases, with 8 bases lying between them. DNA for the CDR3: TGTGCCAGCAGAGGAAGCCGCAATCAGCCCCAGCATTTT. Protein product: CASRGSRNQPQHF.

This clone was seen once. The rearrangement joins TRBV9 to TRBJ2-1; 11 bases fit TRBD2. Germline-derived CDR1 and CDR2 are SGDLS and YYNGEE. Trimming removed 4 bases from V and 4 bases from J; junction bases left unmatched: 4. CDR3 length: 15 residues. Here the CDR3 DNA reads TGTGCCAGCAGCCCCCGGACTAGCGGGTACAATGAGCAGTTCTTC. Encoded protein: CASSPRTSGYNEQFF. The variable domain in full, with the rest retrieved from reference TRBV9 and TRBJ2-1, is DSGVTQTPKHLITATGQRVTLRCSPRSGDLSVYWYQQSLDQGLQFLIQYYNGEERAKGNILERFSAQQFPDLHSELNLSSLELGDSALYFCASSPRTSGYNEQFFGPGTRLTVL.